This T cell receptor (beta chain) was sequenced during a study of blood T cell repertoires in COVID-19. Study information: The United States, Italy and Spain supplied acute and convalescent COVID-19 samples.

Trimming cost V 4 bases and J 7 bases, with 12 bases left between them. CDR1 is KGHDR, CDR2 SFDVKD, per germline. This CDR3 has 13 amino acids. Enrollees, about 18 to 90 years old, lived in fewer than 25 US areas. In assigning cohorts, the study relied on participant-reported clinical history. Source study methods: Reference gene primer amplification in the assay estimated nucleated cell counts. The method was immunoSEQ multiplex PCR; TCRdb's version includes in-frame clones alone and lacks a portion of them. That table is the source of V, J and clone size, and D and trimming were worked out from the DNA. Of about 440,000 clones in the sample, 70% to 90% were seen once.

The rearrangement joins TRBV24-1 to TRBJ1-2; a possible D gene is TRBD1 (6 bases). The sequenced material came from PBMCs or T cells enriched from blood (not recorded which). The sequence derives from a woman in her late teens or twenties with acute COVID-19. The CDR3 DNA is TGTGCCACCAGTGACCGAGGGGGTAGTGGCTACACCTTC. Its translation: CATSDRGGSGYTF.